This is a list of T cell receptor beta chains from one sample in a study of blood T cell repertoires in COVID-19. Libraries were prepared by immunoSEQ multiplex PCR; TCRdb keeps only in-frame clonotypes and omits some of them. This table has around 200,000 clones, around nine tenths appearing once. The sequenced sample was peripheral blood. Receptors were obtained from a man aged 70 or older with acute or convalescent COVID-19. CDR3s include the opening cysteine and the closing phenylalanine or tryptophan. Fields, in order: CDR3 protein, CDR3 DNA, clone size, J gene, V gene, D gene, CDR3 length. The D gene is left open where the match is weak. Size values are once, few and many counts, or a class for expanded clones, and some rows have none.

CDR3aa: CSAPVLNTIYF; CDR3nt: TGCAGTGCACCAGTCCTAAACACCATATATTTT; abundance: -; j_gene: TRBJ1-3; v_gene: TRBV20-1; d_gene: -; len: 11
CDR3aa: CASIEERLSTKNIQYF; CDR3nt: TGTGCCAGCATAGAAGAGAGATTATCAACGAAAAACATTCAGTACTTC; abundance: -; j_gene: TRBJ2-4; v_gene: TRBV21-1; d_gene: -; len: 16
CDR3aa: CASSRTEAFF; CDR3nt: TGTGCCAGCAGCCGGACTGAAGCTTTCTTT; abundance: once; j_gene: TRBJ1-1; v_gene: TRBV12-3/TRBV12-4; d_gene: -; len: 10
CDR3aa: CASSPKGTAAATNEKLFF; CDR3nt: TGTGCCAGCAGCCCCAAGGGCACAGCGGCAGCAACTAATGAAAAACTGTTTTTT; abundance: -; j_gene: TRBJ1-4; v_gene: TRBV3-1/TRBV3-2; d_gene: -; len: 18
CDR3aa: CASSRTSGGAGADTQYF; CDR3nt: TGTGCCAGCAGCCGGACTAGCGGGGGGGCCGGGGCAGATACGCAGTATTTT; abundance: -; j_gene: TRBJ2-3; v_gene: TRBV5-6; d_gene: TRBD2; len: 17
CDR3aa: CSASPMGGVGNQPQHF; CDR3nt: TGCAGTGCTAGTCCTATGGGGGGGGTTGGCAATCAGCCCCAGCATTTT; abundance: -; j_gene: TRBJ1-5; v_gene: TRBV20-1; d_gene: -; len: 16
CDR3aa: CASSKYAVGTQYF; CDR3nt: TGTGCCAGCAGTAAGTACGCGGTTGGCACGCAGTATTTT; abundance: -; j_gene: TRBJ2-3; v_gene: TRBV28; d_gene: -; len: 13
CDR3aa: CASSLRGREEQYF; CDR3nt: TGTGCCAGCAGCTTGAGAGGGAGGGAGGAGCAGTACTTC; abundance: -; j_gene: TRBJ2-7; v_gene: TRBV5-5; d_gene: TRBD2; len: 13
CDR3aa: CASFCEGSLAGGSSYNEQFF; CDR3nt: TGTGCCAGCTTCTGCGAGGGATCTTTAGCGGGAGGAAGCTCCTACAATGAGCAGTTCTTC; abundance: -; j_gene: TRBJ2-1; v_gene: TRBV21-1; d_gene: -; len: 20
CDR3aa: CASSLGLAGVYNEQFF; CDR3nt: TGCGCCAGCAGCTTGGGACTAGCGGGAGTCTACAATGAGCAGTTCTTC; abundance: -; j_gene: TRBJ2-1; v_gene: TRBV5-1; d_gene: TRBD2; len: 16
CDR3aa: CASKWAGQETQYF; CDR3nt: TGTGCCAGCAAATGGGCAGGTCAAGAGACCCAGTACTTC; abundance: -; j_gene: TRBJ2-5; v_gene: TRBV28; d_gene: -; len: 13
CDR3aa: CATAGTVTYNEQFF; CDR3nt: TGTGCCACCGCAGGGACAGTAACCTACAATGAGCAGTTCTTC; abundance: -; j_gene: TRBJ2-1; v_gene: TRBV24-1; d_gene: TRBD1; len: 14
CDR3aa: CAISERSLQQEQYF; CDR3nt: TGTGCCATCAGTGAAAGATCCCTACAGCAAGAGCAGTACTTC; abundance: -; j_gene: TRBJ2-7; v_gene: TRBV10-3; d_gene: -; len: 14
CDR3aa: CASSQARGEQFF; CDR3nt: TGTGCCAGCAGCCAAGCACGCGGTGAGCAGTTCTTC; abundance: -; j_gene: TRBJ2-1; v_gene: TRBV14; d_gene: -; len: 12
CDR3aa: CASSQRPGQGIHQPQHF; CDR3nt: TGTGCCAGCAGTCAAAGACCGGGACAGGGAATCCATCAGCCCCAGCATTTT; abundance: -; j_gene: TRBJ1-5; v_gene: TRBV28; d_gene: TRBD1; len: 17
CDR3aa: CASSRRTSPVRHEQFF; CDR3nt: TGTGCCAGCAGCCGGAGGACTAGTCCCGTTAGGCATGAGCAGTTCTTC; abundance: -; j_gene: TRBJ2-1; v_gene: TRBV11-2; d_gene: TRBD2; len: 16
CDR3aa: CASFPVASGGNEQFF; CDR3nt: TGTGCCAGCTTCCCCGTGGCTAGCGGGGGGAATGAGCAGTTCTTC; abundance: -; j_gene: TRBJ2-1; v_gene: TRBV27; d_gene: TRBD2; len: 15
CDR3aa: CASSPHGQAVNSPLHF; CDR3nt: TGTGCCAGCAGCCCACACGGACAGGCCGTAAATTCACCCCTCCACTTT; abundance: -; j_gene: TRBJ1-6; v_gene: TRBV28; d_gene: TRBD1; len: 16
CDR3aa: CASSEGGGSDNEQFF; CDR3nt: TGCGCCAGCAGTGAGGGCGGGGGATCGGACAATGAGCAGTTCTTC; abundance: few; j_gene: TRBJ2-1; v_gene: TRBV10-1; d_gene: TRBD2; len: 15
CDR3aa: CASSQQGTGGTDTQYF; CDR3nt: TGTGCCAGCAGCCAACAAGGGACAGGGGGCACAGATACGCAGTATTTT; abundance: -; j_gene: TRBJ2-3; v_gene: TRBV7-2; d_gene: TRBD1; len: 16
CDR3aa: CASSEGTSLGEQYF; CDR3nt: TGCGCCAGCAGCGAGGGGACTAGCCTAGGCGAGCAGTACTTC; abundance: -; j_gene: TRBJ2-7; v_gene: TRBV5-1; d_gene: TRBD2; len: 14
CDR3aa: CASSATLASDTQYF; CDR3nt: TGTGCCAGCAGCGCAACATTAGCGTCAGATACGCAGTATTTT; abundance: -; j_gene: TRBJ2-3; v_gene: TRBV7-2; d_gene: -; len: 14
CDR3aa: CASSFTGRGYTF; CDR3nt: TGTGCCAGCAGTTTTACGGGGAGAGGCTACACCTTC; abundance: -; j_gene: TRBJ1-2; v_gene: TRBV28; d_gene: -; len: 12
CDR3aa: CASSFSADQEPQHF; CDR3nt: TGCGCCAGCAGCTTTTCCGCAGATCAGGAGCCCCAGCATTTT; abundance: few; j_gene: TRBJ1-5; v_gene: TRBV5-1; d_gene: -; len: 14
CDR3aa: CASLGGQGVAGYTF; CDR3nt: TGTGCCAGCTTGGGGGGACAGGGGGTAGCTGGCTACACCTTC; abundance: few; j_gene: TRBJ1-2; v_gene: TRBV28; d_gene: TRBD1; len: 14
CDR3aa: CASSLWGSGDIDTQYF; CDR3nt: TGTGCCAGCAGCTTATGGGGTAGCGGTGACATAGATACGCAGTATTTT; abundance: -; j_gene: TRBJ2-3; v_gene: TRBV13; d_gene: -; len: 16
CDR3aa: CASSLGGDSKWYTF; CDR3nt: TGTGCCAGCAGCCTCGGAGGGGATTCAAAGTGGTACACCTTC; abundance: few; j_gene: TRBJ1-2; v_gene: TRBV4-2; d_gene: -; len: 14
CDR3aa: CASRGRVNTGELFF; CDR3nt: TGTGCCAGCAGAGGCAGGGTAAACACCGGGGAGCTGTTTTTT; abundance: -; j_gene: TRBJ2-2; v_gene: TRBV2; d_gene: -; len: 14
CDR3aa: CASSFVAGGTVEQFF; CDR3nt: TGTGCCAGCAGCTTTGTAGCGGGGGGAACGGTTGAGCAGTTCTTC; abundance: -; j_gene: TRBJ2-1; v_gene: TRBV7-2; d_gene: TRBD2; len: 15
CDR3aa: CASSQLQGNTEAFF; CDR3nt: TGCGCCAGCAGCCAACTACAGGGGAACACTGAAGCTTTCTTT; abundance: once; j_gene: TRBJ1-1; v_gene: TRBV4-1; d_gene: -; len: 14
CDR3aa: CASKGAGADTQYF; CDR3nt: TGTGCCAGCAAAGGAGCGGGAGCGGATACGCAGTATTTT; abundance: -; j_gene: TRBJ2-3; v_gene: TRBV7-3; d_gene: TRBD2; len: 13
CDR3aa: CASRHRTSGAQETQYF; CDR3nt: TGTGCCAGCAGACACCGGACTAGCGGGGCCCAAGAGACCCAGTACTTC; abundance: -; j_gene: TRBJ2-5; v_gene: TRBV7-8; d_gene: TRBD2; len: 16
CDR3aa: CASSFRQGDSPLHF; CDR3nt: TGTGCCAGCAGTTTCCGACAGGGGGATTCACCCCTCCACTTT; abundance: -; j_gene: TRBJ1-6; v_gene: TRBV7-2; d_gene: TRBD1; len: 14
CDR3aa: CASSRAWSSGNTIYF; CDR3nt: TGTGCCAGCAGCAGAGCCTGGAGCTCTGGAAACACCATATATTTT; abundance: -; j_gene: TRBJ1-3; v_gene: TRBV7-2; d_gene: -; len: 15
CDR3aa: CASNWGGTEAFF; CDR3nt: TGTGCCAGCAACTGGGGAGGCACTGAAGCTTTCTTT; abundance: once; j_gene: TRBJ1-1; v_gene: TRBV28; d_gene: -; len: 12
CDR3aa: CASSLIGDSYQPQHF; CDR3nt: TGTGCCAGCAGTTTAATCGGGGACAGCTATCAGCCCCAGCATTTT; abundance: -; j_gene: TRBJ1-5; v_gene: TRBV28; d_gene: TRBD1; len: 15
CDR3aa: CATSRDWPPNTIYF; CDR3nt: TGTGCCACCAGCAGAGATTGGCCCCCCAACACCATATATTTT; abundance: -; j_gene: TRBJ1-3; v_gene: TRBV15; d_gene: -; len: 14
CDR3aa: CASRTSLLAAQETQYF; CDR3nt: TGTGCCAGCCGAACCAGCCTTCTAGCGGCACAAGAGACCCAGTACTTC; abundance: few; j_gene: TRBJ2-5; v_gene: TRBV2; d_gene: TRBD2; len: 16
CDR3aa: CASSQDQLRQGALYGYTF; CDR3nt: TGCGCCAGCAGCCAAGATCAATTGAGACAGGGGGCGTTATATGGCTACACCTTC; abundance: -; j_gene: TRBJ1-2; v_gene: TRBV4-3; d_gene: TRBD1; len: 18
CDR3aa: CASSLSSVYPPYNEQFF; CDR3nt: TGTGCCAGCAGTTTATCCTCAGTGTACCCCCCCTACAATGAGCAGTTCTTC; abundance: -; j_gene: TRBJ2-1; v_gene: TRBV28; d_gene: -; len: 17
CDR3aa: CASSVGQVWQYF; CDR3nt: TGTGCCAGCAGCGTAGGACAGGTTTGGCAGTATTTT; abundance: -; j_gene: TRBJ2-3; v_gene: TRBV9; d_gene: -; len: 12
CDR3aa: CASSPTISQPQHF; CDR3nt: TGTGCCAGCTCACCGACAATCTCGCAGCCCCAGCATTTT; abundance: once; j_gene: TRBJ1-5; v_gene: TRBV18; d_gene: -; len: 13
CDR3aa: CASSLGQINEKLFF; CDR3nt: TGCGCCAGCAGCTTGGGACAGATTAATGAAAAACTGTTTTTT; abundance: -; j_gene: TRBJ1-4; v_gene: TRBV5-1; d_gene: -; len: 14
CDR3aa: CATSRDIGVKYF; CDR3nt: TGTGCCACCAGCAGAGATATCGGGGTAAAGTACTTC; abundance: few; j_gene: TRBJ2-5; v_gene: TRBV15; d_gene: -; len: 12
CDR3aa: CASRRAGGSYEQYF; CDR3nt: TGTGCCAGCAGGAGGGCAGGAGGCTCCTACGAGCAGTACTTC; abundance: -; j_gene: TRBJ2-7; v_gene: TRBV5-6; d_gene: -; len: 14
CDR3aa: CASSLDGEGVTGELFF; CDR3nt: TGTGCCAGCAGCTTAGACGGGGAAGGCGTCACCGGGGAGCTGTTTTTT; abundance: -; j_gene: TRBJ2-2; v_gene: TRBV11-3; d_gene: -; len: 16
CDR3aa: CASGVGSWSPLHF; CDR3nt: TGTGCCAGCGGTGTCGGGAGTTGGTCACCCCTCCACTTT; abundance: -; j_gene: TRBJ1-6; v_gene: TRBV28; d_gene: -; len: 13
CDR3aa: CASGRGLAGGLVSGELFF; CDR3nt: TGTGCCAGCGGACGCGGACTAGCGGGGGGGTTAGTCTCCGGGGAGCTGTTTTTT; abundance: -; j_gene: TRBJ2-2; v_gene: TRBV27; d_gene: TRBD2; len: 18
CDR3aa: CASSTTGEAFF; CDR3nt: TGTGCCAGCAGTACAACAGGTGAAGCTTTCTTT; abundance: -; j_gene: TRBJ1-1; v_gene: TRBV27; d_gene: -; len: 11
CDR3aa: CASSPRGSRTQTQYF; CDR3nt: TGTGCCAGCAGCCCAAGGGGGTCCAGAACGCAGACCCAGTACTTC; abundance: -; j_gene: TRBJ2-5; v_gene: TRBV7-9; d_gene: -; len: 15
CDR3aa: CASSLDGTFGSDQPQHF; CDR3nt: TGTGCCAGCAGCTTGGACGGTACGTTCGGGTCCGATCAGCCCCAGCATTTT; abundance: -; j_gene: TRBJ1-5; v_gene: TRBV5-5; d_gene: -; len: 17
CDR3aa: CASSPTGGGNQPQHF; CDR3nt: TGTGCCAGCAGTCCCACAGGGGGCGGCAATCAGCCCCAGCATTTT; abundance: -; j_gene: TRBJ1-5; v_gene: TRBV6-5; d_gene: TRBD1; len: 15
CDR3aa: CASSQRENTIYF; CDR3nt: TGTGCCAGCAGCCAGAGAGAAAACACCATATATTTT; abundance: -; j_gene: TRBJ1-3; v_gene: TRBV3-1/TRBV3-2; d_gene: -; len: 12
CDR3aa: CASSFGLAGGLTGELFF; CDR3nt: TGTGCCAGCAGCTTTGGGCTAGCGGGAGGGCTCACCGGGGAGCTGTTTTTT; abundance: -; j_gene: TRBJ2-2; v_gene: TRBV5-6; d_gene: TRBD2; len: 17
CDR3aa: CASSADRLNTEAFF; CDR3nt: TGTGCCAGCAGTGCAGACAGGTTGAACACTGAAGCTTTCTTT; abundance: -; j_gene: TRBJ1-1; v_gene: TRBV6-4; d_gene: -; len: 14